These 16 T cell receptor beta chains were all obtained from the same sample, sequenced in a study of T cell changes during pregnancy in multiple sclerosis. Profiled with immunoSEQ multiplex PCR; TCRdb holds only in-frame clones, not every one. The repertoire holds about 86,000 clones, with under 95% as singletons. Sequencing used peripheral blood, obtained in the first trimester of pregnancy. These receptors originate from a female donor in good health, enrolled as a control in a pregnancy study.

The V call is TRBV6-5, the J call TRBJ2-1, with 8 bases lining up with TRBD2. This CDR3 has 15 residues. Germline values: CDR1 MNHEY, CDR2 SVGAGI. Trimming removed 2 bases from V and 10 bases from J; junction bases left unmatched: 10. The CDR3 region is CASSYGLAPGGEQFF. Written as DNA, the CDR3 is TGTGCCAGCAGTTACGGACTAGCCCCAGGCGGGGAGCAGTTCTTC.

V and J are TRBV5-1 and TRBJ1-4, with D unclear. Germline V CDR1 and CDR2: SGHRS, YFSETQ. V lost 4 bases and J lost 8, with 12 bases in between. CDR3 length: 13 residues. The CDR3 DNA reads TGCGCCAGCAGCCCTGGCCGTAACGAAAAACTGTTTTTT. Translated, it gives CASSPGRNEKLFF.

V and J are TRBV7-9 and TRBJ1-1; D ambiguous. Germline V gene lookup returns CDR1 SEHNR and CDR2 FQNEAQ (reference sequence). With 0 bases removed from V and 4 bases from J, the gap between germline ends came to 6 bases. The CDR3 length is 13 residues. The CDR3 protein is CASSLAAATEAFF. In DNA, the CDR3 is TGTGCCAGCAGCTTAGCAGCGGCCACTGAAGCTTTCTTT.

The chain has TRBV28 and TRBJ1-2; D possibly corresponds to TRBD1 (5 bases). CDR3 length: 12 residues. Germline V gene sequence: CDR1 MDHEN, CDR2 SYDVKM. Trimming stripped 7 bases from V and 5 bases from J, with 11 bases between. CDR3 in amino acids: CASTQGYYGYTF. In DNA form, the CDR3 reads TGTGCCAGCACCCAGGGTTATTATGGCTACACCTTC.

The chain uses TRBV5-1 and TRBJ1-1, with unresolved D. The CDR3 has 16 residues. CDR1 is SGHRS, CDR2 YFSETQ, per germline. V was pared by 3 bases and J by 1 base, with 16 bases between. The CDR3 spells CASSSRGNRENTEAFF. In DNA form, the CDR3 reads TGCGCCAGCAGCTCGCGGGGAAACCGGGAGAACACTGAAGCTTTCTTT.

The chain is built from TRBV4-3 and TRBJ2-1; a weak D match, TRBD1 (6 bases). The CDR3 loop spans 15 amino acids. Trimming stripped 6 bases from V and 2 bases from J, with 14 bases between. Germline V gene lookup returns CDR1 LGHNA and CDR2 YSLEER. The chain's CDR3 is CASSADSSPYNEQFF. CDR3 in DNA: TGCGCCAGCAGTGCGGACAGTTCCCCCTACAATGAGCAGTTCTTC.

This chain links TRBV7-3 with TRBJ2-2, with 10 bases aligning to TRBD1. After removal of 5 bases from V and 7 bases from J, the junction contained 10 bases not matched to a gene. Germline CDR1 and CDR2: SGHTA and FQGTGA. This CDR3 spans 16 amino acids. Here the CDR3 reads CASSAGQGTGFGELFF. The CDR3 DNA follows: TGTGCCAGCAGCGCGGGACAGGGGACGGGCTTCGGGGAGCTGTTTTTT.

V and J are TRBV19 and TRBJ1-6; 9 positions match TRBD1. Unmatched junction bases numbered 7, after V lost 8 bases and J lost 8 bases. The germline V gene has CDR1 LNHDA and CDR2 SQIVND (reference sequence). The CDR3 totals 14 residues. The CDR3 DNA is TGTGCCAGTGGTCCGGGACAGGGTCATTCACCCCTCCACTTT. Protein product: CASGPGQGHSPLHF.

The rearrangement links TRBV5-6 to TRBJ2-7, with 10 bases that match TRBD1. Germline assignment: CDR1 SGHDT and CDR2 YYEEEE. CDR3 length: 15 residues. The V and J ends lost 2 bases and 3 bases, in that order; junction bases with no gene match: 5. This chain's CDR3 is CASSFGDRGHYEQYF. The CDR3 DNA reads TGTGCCAGCAGCTTTGGGGACAGGGGCCACTACGAGCAGTACTTC.

This rearrangement joins TRBV10-3 to TRBJ1-5; D is perhaps TRBD1 (5 bases). Germline V gene sequence: CDR1 ENHRY, CDR2 SYGVKD. This CDR3 spans 13 amino acids. Trimming removed 5 bases at V and 5 bases at J, with 10 bases between. The chain's CDR3 is CAISYQGHQPQHF. The CDR3, as DNA: TGTGCCATCAGTTATCAGGGCCATCAGCCCCAGCATTTT.

The V call is TRBV10-3, the J call TRBJ2-7; 10 bases line up with TRBD2. The CDR3 covers 12 residues. Germline V gene data show CDR1 as ENHRY and CDR2 as SYGVKD. V was pared by 11 bases and J by 4 bases, with 5 bases of the junction left unmatched. The DNA for the CDR3 is TGTGCCGCCGGACTAGCGGTATACGAGCAGTACTTC. This sequence encodes CAAGLAVYEQYF.

This clone has just one count. The rearrangement joins TRBV19 to TRBJ1-2, with D perhaps matching TRBD1 (6 bases). The CDR3 consists of 15 residues. The V end was cut by 4 bases, the J end by 4 bases, with 16 bases between. Germline loops: CDR1 LNHDA, CDR2 SQIVND (reference sequence). CDR3 loop: CASSRGQRGTYGYTF. The CDR3 region has the DNA TGTGCCAGTAGTAGAGGACAGAGGGGAACCTATGGCTACACCTTC.

The V call is TRBV11-3, the J call TRBJ2-5; D unclear. This CDR3 contains 14 residues. CDR1 and CDR2 from the germline V gene are SGHNT and YENEEA. The germline V and J ends were trimmed by 5 bases and 2 bases, with 12 bases remaining between them. The CDR3: CASSQSATQETQYF. CDR3 sequence (DNA): TGTGCCAGCAGCCAGTCAGCGACTCAAGAGACCCAGTACTTC.

The rearrangement links TRBV19 to TRBJ1-2; D is possibly TRBD1 (5 bases). The V and J ends lost 10 bases and 2 bases respectively, with 11 bases between them. The length of the CDR3 is 12 residues. CDR1 and CDR2 (germline): LNHDA, SQIVND (reference sequence). CDR3 nucleotide sequence: TGTGCCACCAGGCGGGGGAACTATGGCTACACCTTC. Residues: CATRRGNYGYTF.

The chain couples TRBV28 to TRBJ2-2, with D perhaps TRBD2 (5 bases). V dropped 3 bases and J dropped 0 bases, with 14 bases sitting between them. The CDR3 spans 17 residues. In germline, CDR1 is MDHEN, CDR2 SYDVKM. The CDR3 here is CASSFGRISANTGELFF. CDR3 nucleotide sequence: TGTGCCAGCAGTTTCGGGCGGATTAGCGCGAACACCGGGGAGCTGTTTTTT.

V usage is TRBV28 and J usage is TRBJ2-5; 10 nucleotides line up with TRBD2. The trim removed 6 bases at V and 5 bases at J, leaving 9 bases unmatched. The CDR3 contains 15 residues. The V gene's germline CDR1 is MDHEN and CDR2 SYDVKM. The chain's CDR3 is CASSFPGTSAETQYF. For the CDR3, the DNA is TGTGCCAGCAGCTTTCCCGGGACTAGCGCGGAGACCCAGTACTTC.